One and the same sample provided the 26 T cell receptor beta chains below, sequenced in a study of cytomegalovirus exposure and HLA in healthy donors. Primers included in the PCR were 60 Vbeta and 13 Jbeta primers. Sequencing was performed with immunoSEQ multiplex PCR; in TCRdb, only in-frame clones are kept and a portion is missing. The sample carries over 150,000 clones, roughly four fifths recorded once. Input material: PBMCs. Source of these receptors: a man aged 40-49 years in good health and CMV-seronegative.

The J gene is TRBJ2-5, the V gene TRBV5-1; a possible D gene is TRBD2 (6 bases). Looked up from germline, CDR1 is SGHRS and CDR2 is YFSETQ. V gave up 0 bases and J gave up 7 bases, with 13 bases separating them. The CDR3 consists of 14 residues. DNA of the CDR3: TGCGCCAGCAGCTTGGCCCAGGGACTCGGGACCCAGTACTTC. Translated: CASSLAQGLGTQYF.

The V gene is TRBV6-1, the J gene TRBJ1-4; weak D call: TRBD1 (6 bases). The CDR3 is made up of 15 amino acids. Germline assignment: CDR1 MNHNS and CDR2 SASEGT. Trimming stripped 5 bases from V and 8 bases from J, with 18 bases between. As DNA, the CDR3 is TGTGCCAGCAGTTTCCGACAGGAGAGGAGGGAAAAACTGTTTTTT. Amino acids: CASSFRQERREKLFF.

For this clone: Sequence at one end of the junction differs from germline and may be a read error. This chain links TRBV7-7 with TRBJ2-7, with a tentative D call TRBD1 (5 bases). The CDR3 totals 14 residues. Germline V gives CDR1 SSHAT, CDR2 FNYEAQ (reference sequence). CDR3 nucleotide sequence: TGTGCTAGCAGCTTAGCTCGGGCAGGGCTGAAACAGTACTTC. It yields the protein CASSLARAGLKQYF.

This chain links TRBV7-8 with TRBJ2-2; no definite D call. CDR1 and CDR2 from the germline V gene are SGHVS and FQNEAQ. CDR3 length: 14 amino acids. V lost 2 bases to trimming and J lost 2 bases, with 6 bases between them. The CDR3 DNA sequence: TGTGCCAGCAGCTTAAACTTAAACACCGGGGAGCTGTTTTTT. It yields the protein CASSLNLNTGELFF.

V and J are TRBV6-5 and TRBJ1-1; D is undetermined. Germline-derived CDR1 and CDR2 are MNHEY and SVGAGI. The CDR3 is made up of 13 amino acids. V lost 5 bases and J lost 5, with 12 bases in between. CDR3 loop: CASSSGSRTEAFF. CDR3 sequence (DNA): TGTGCCAGCAGTAGTGGGAGCAGGACTGAAGCTTTCTTT.

The genes are TRBV9 and TRBJ1-4; a weak D match, TRBD1 (6 bases). The V end lost 4 bases, the J end lost 4 bases, and 11 bases lay between the germline ends. Germline V gene lookup returns CDR1 SGDLS and CDR2 YYNGEE. This CDR3 is built from 14 residues. CDR3: CASSSGAGNEKLFF. CDR3 nucleotide sequence: TGTGCCAGCAGCTCAGGGGCAGGTAATGAAAAACTGTTTTTT.

J is TRBJ1-5 and V is TRBV7-2, with no clear D. The germline V gene has CDR1 SGHTA and CDR2 FQGNSA. V lost 2 bases and J lost 5, with 10 bases in between. This CDR3 region has 14 residues. CDR3 bases: TGTGCCAGCAGCTTATGGGCAGTCGATCAGCCCCAGCATTTT. This codes for CASSLWAVDQPQHF.

This clone was seen more than once but under ten times. The chain has TRBV6-1 and TRBJ2-7; 15 bases align to TRBD2. The CDR3 is 14 amino acids. Per the germline V gene, CDR1 is MNHNS and CDR2 is SASEGT. V was pared by 8 bases and J by 3 bases, with 2 bases of the junction left unmatched. The CDR3 protein is CASWGLAGGYEQYF. CDR3 nucleotides: TGTGCCAGCTGGGGACTAGCGGGGGGCTACGAGCAGTACTTC.

The chain joins TRBV9 to TRBJ1-2, with 9 bases that match TRBD1. V trimming: 3 bases; J trimming: 0 bases; junction bases outside the gene matches: 3. Germline CDR1 reads SGDLS; CDR2 reads YYNGEE. This CDR3 comprises 15 residues. CDR3 sequence: CASSARQGANYGYTF. The CDR3 nucleotides read TGTGCCAGCAGCGCCCGACAGGGGGCTAACTATGGCTACACCTTC.

The V call is TRBV29-1, the J call TRBJ1-5; 10 bases fit TRBD1. The CDR3 sequence is 14 residues long. V shed 5 bases, J shed 7 bases, and the junction held 8 bases outside the gene matches. Per the germline V gene, CDR1 is SQVTM and CDR2 is ANQGSEA. CDR3 in DNA: TGCAGCGTTTCAGACAGGGGGCAGGGACAGCCCCAGCATTTT. Its protein product is CSVSDRGQGQPQHF.

The V and J genes are TRBV10-1 and TRBJ2-7, with TRBD1 matching over 7 bases. The CDR3 is 13 residues long. Germline V gene lookup returns CDR1 WNHNN and CDR2 SYGVQD (reference sequence). V gave up 3 bases and J gave up 5 bases; unmatched junction bases: 4. The CDR3 reads CASSESQGNEQYF. CDR3 bases: TGCGCCAGCAGTGAATCACAGGGGAACGAGCAGTACTTC.

The rearrangement joins TRBV27 to TRBJ2-2; D remains unclear. The CDR3 runs 14 residues. From germline, CDR1 is MNHEY and CDR2 SMNVEV (reference sequence). Trimming stripped 6 bases from V and 7 bases from J, with 15 bases between. The DNA of the CDR3 is TGTGCCAGCAGCTCCCCCCCCCGAGGCGGGGAGCTGTTTTTT. This gives the protein CASSSPPRGGELFF.

In its sample, this clone was seen a few times. The rearrangement uses TRBV7-6 and TRBJ2-7; 7 positions agree with TRBD1. V lost 5 bases to trimming and J lost 5 bases; unmatched junction nucleotides: 9. Germline V CDR1 and CDR2: SGHVS, FNYEAQ. The CDR3 runs to 14 residues. CDR3 coding DNA: TGTGCCAGCAGCCGCGACAGGGTTCGGGACGAGCAGTACTTC. Translating it yields CASSRDRVRDEQYF.

V usage is TRBV9 and J usage is TRBJ1-1, with D perhaps TRBD1 (5 bases). V lost 3 bases and J 1 base, leaving 7 bases between the germline ends. Germline assignment: CDR1 SGDLS and CDR2 YYNGEE. CDR3 length: 13 amino acids. This CDR3 is CASSAQGNTEAFF. In DNA, the CDR3 is TGTGCCAGCAGCGCGCAGGGGAACACTGAAGCTTTCTTT. Filled out from reference TRBV9 and TRBJ1-1, the complete variable domain reads DSGVTQTPKHLITATGQRVTLRCSPRSGDLSVYWYQQSLDQGLQFLIQYYNGEERAKGNILERFSAQQFPDLHSELNLSSLELGDSALYFCASSAQGNTEAFFGQGTRLTVV.

J is TRBJ2-5 and V is TRBV6-1, with D unclear. The last part of the DNA fits TRBJ2-7 better; the J call may be wrong. The germline V gene has CDR1 MNHNS and CDR2 SASEGT. The CDR3 sequence is 16 residues long. DNA for the CDR3: TGTGCCAGCAGTGAATATACCCACTTCGCCGCCTACGAGCAGTACTTC. It encodes CASSEYTHFAAYEQYF.

This chain connects TRBV9 to TRBJ2-2, with D possibly matching TRBD1 (5 bases). Trimming took 6 bases from V and 3 from J, leaving 9 bases between them. CDR3 length: 13 residues. The germline V gene has CDR1 SGDLS and CDR2 YYNGEE. CDR3 sequence: CASKGAYTGELFF. The CDR3 DNA reads as TGTGCCAGCAAAGGGGCGTACACCGGGGAGCTGTTTTTT.

The chain has TRBV5-8 and TRBJ1-5, with no clear D. The V and J ends lost 3 bases and 5 bases respectively, with 12 bases between them. CDR1 and CDR2 (germline): SGHTS, YDEGEE. The CDR3 covers 14 residues. The CDR3 DNA is TGTGCCAGCAGCTCCCCGGGTCGAGATCAGCCCCAGCATTTT. Its protein product is CASSSPGRDQPQHF.

The table lists this clone with a few counts. CDR3 sequence: CASSNSYEQYF. In DNA, the CDR3 is TGTGCCAGCAGTAACAGCTACGAGCAGTACTTC. V is TRBV2 and J is TRBJ2-7; D call uncertain. Germline lookup yields CDR1 SNHLY and CDR2 FYNNEI. With 5 bases removed from V and 3 bases from J, the gap between germline ends came to 5 bases. CDR3 length: 11 amino acids.

The rearrangement links TRBV13 to TRBJ2-7; D is ambiguous. Trimming removed 2 bases at V and 1 base at J, with 6 bases between. The CDR3 runs to 13 residues. Germline CDR1 is PRHDT and CDR2 is FYEKMQ (reference sequence). CDR3 DNA: TGTGCCAGCAGCTTACAGTTTTCCTACGAGCAGTACTTC. It specifies CASSLQFSYEQYF.

The chain links TRBV28 to TRBJ1-2; unclear D gene. The CDR3 extends over 11 amino acids. CDR1 and CDR2 from the germline V gene are MDHEN and SYDVKM. Trimming removed 6 bases at V and 8 bases at J, with 10 bases between. The CDR3 reads CASSLGRGYTF. CDR3 DNA: TGTGCCAGCAGCTTGGGGAGGGGCTACACCTTC.

J is TRBJ1-5 and V is TRBV5-1; 10 nucleotides match TRBD1. Trimming cost V 2 bases and J 7 bases; bases outside gene matches: 6. This CDR3 contains 15 residues. Germline-derived CDR1 and CDR2 are SGHRS and YFSETQ. CDR3 sequence reads: CASSLGTGVGQPQHF. The CDR3 bases are TGCGCCAGCAGCTTAGGGACAGGGGTCGGCCAGCCCCAGCATTTT.

The chain's CDR3 is CASSLVGSEQPQHF. DNA of the CDR3: TGTGCCAGCAGCCTCGTCGGGAGTGAGCAGCCCCAGCATTTT. The rearrangement links TRBV7-2 to TRBJ1-5; D ambiguous. The CDR3 is 14 amino acids. Per germline, CDR1 SGHTA and CDR2 FQGNSA. Trimming removed 5 bases at V and 7 bases at J, with 15 bases between.

This clone was picked up one time. The chain carries TRBV5-1 and TRBJ1-4; the match to TRBD1 covers 8 bases. This CDR3 comprises 17 residues. Germline CDR1 and CDR2: SGHRS and YFSETQ. V trimming: 5 bases; J trimming: 0 bases; junction bases outside the gene matches: 9. In DNA form, the CDR3 reads TGCGCCAGCAGTCTTTCACCACAGGGGGCAACTAATGAAAAACTGTTTTTT. This gives the protein CASSLSPQGATNEKLFF.

The J gene is TRBJ2-3, the V gene TRBV6-1; the D is unclear. V lost 0 bases and J 6 bases, leaving 7 bases between the germline ends. Germline lookup yields CDR1 MNHNS and CDR2 SASEGT. This CDR3 is 13 amino acids long. The CDR3, as DNA: TGTGCCAGCAGTGAAGCAGTCGGGGATACGCAGTATTTT. This translates into CASSEAVGDTQYF.

The chain has TRBV9 and TRBJ2-7; 12 bases match TRBD2. After removal of 4 bases from V and 7 bases from J, the junction contained 6 bases not matched to a gene. CDR3 length equals 14 residues. In germline, CDR1 is SGDLS, CDR2 YYNGEE. CDR3 in amino acids: CASSPEGLAGEQYF. The CDR3 DNA is TGTGCCAGCAGCCCCGAGGGACTAGCGGGTGAGCAGTACTTC. The full variable domain, completed using reference TRBV9 and TRBJ2-7, is DSGVTQTPKHLITATGQRVTLRCSPRSGDLSVYWYQQSLDQGLQFLIQYYNGEERAKGNILERFSAQQFPDLHSELNLSSLELGDSALYFCASSPEGLAGEQYFGPGTRLTVT.

In its sample, this clone was seen a few times. This chain uses TRBV27 with TRBJ2-5; D unclear. With 5 bases removed from V and 1 base from J, the gap between germline ends came to 5 bases. In germline, CDR1 is MNHEY, CDR2 SMNVEV (reference sequence). CDR3 length equals 12 residues. The CDR3 DNA is TGTGCCAGCAGTCTAATCCAAGAGACCCAGTACTTC. Its translation: CASSLIQETQYF.